The T cell receptor (beta chain) under discussion was sequenced for a study of blood T cell repertoires in COVID-19. The table came from immunoSEQ multiplex PCR; TCRdb's copy has only in-frame clones and leaves some out. Of about 150,000 clones detected, approximately 78% appear once; the ten largest clones hold more than 5%. Germline lookup yields CDR1 MNHEY and CDR2 SMNVEV (reference sequence). This CDR3 spans 13 amino acids. V lost 6 bases and J 9 bases, leaving 17 bases between the germline ends. Material for sequencing was PBMCs or T cells enriched from blood (not recorded which). The chain uses TRBV27 and TRBJ1-1; weak D call: TRBD1 (5 bases). The TCR was taken from a woman aged 45 to 65 who had recovered from COVID-19. CDR3 sequence: CASRTPGGGKAFF. The CDR3 nucleotides are TGTGCCAGCAGAACTCCGGGGGGGGGTAAAGCTTTCTTT.